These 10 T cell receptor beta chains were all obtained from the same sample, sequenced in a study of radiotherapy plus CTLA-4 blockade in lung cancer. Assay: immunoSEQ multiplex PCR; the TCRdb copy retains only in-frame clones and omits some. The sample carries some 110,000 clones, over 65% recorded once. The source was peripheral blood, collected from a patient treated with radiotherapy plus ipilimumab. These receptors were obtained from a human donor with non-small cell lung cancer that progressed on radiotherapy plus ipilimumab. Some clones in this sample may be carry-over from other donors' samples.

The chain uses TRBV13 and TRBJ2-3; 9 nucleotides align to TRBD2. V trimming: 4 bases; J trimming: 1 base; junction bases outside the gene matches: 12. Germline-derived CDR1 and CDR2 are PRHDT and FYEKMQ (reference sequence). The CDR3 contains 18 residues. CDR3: CASSWYIAGATRTDTQYF. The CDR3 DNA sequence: TGTGCCAGCAGCTGGTACATAGCGGGGGCCACTCGCACAGATACGCAGTATTTT.

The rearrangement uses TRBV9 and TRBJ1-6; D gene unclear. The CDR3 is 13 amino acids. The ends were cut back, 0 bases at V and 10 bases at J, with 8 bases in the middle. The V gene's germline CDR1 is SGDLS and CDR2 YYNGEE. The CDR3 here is CASSVEGLSPLHF. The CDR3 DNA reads TGTGCCAGCAGCGTAGAGGGCTTATCACCCCTCCACTTT.

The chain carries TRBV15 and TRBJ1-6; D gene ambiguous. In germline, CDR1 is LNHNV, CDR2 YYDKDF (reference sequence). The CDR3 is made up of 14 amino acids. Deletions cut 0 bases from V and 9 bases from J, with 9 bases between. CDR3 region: CATSRDPSVSPLHF. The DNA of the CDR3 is TGTGCCACCAGCAGAGATCCGTCGGTTTCACCCCTCCACTTT.

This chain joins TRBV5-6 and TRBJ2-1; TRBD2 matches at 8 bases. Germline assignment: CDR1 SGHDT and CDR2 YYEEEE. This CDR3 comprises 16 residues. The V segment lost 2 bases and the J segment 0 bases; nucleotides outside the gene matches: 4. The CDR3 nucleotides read TGTGCCAGCAGCTTTGGGGGACTAGTCTCCTACAATGAGCAGTTCTTC. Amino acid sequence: CASSFGGLVSYNEQFF.

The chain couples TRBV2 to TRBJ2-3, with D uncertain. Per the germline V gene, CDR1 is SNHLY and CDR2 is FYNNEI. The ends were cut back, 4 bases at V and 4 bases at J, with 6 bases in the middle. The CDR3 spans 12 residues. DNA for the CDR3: TGTGCCAGCAGTGTGAGCCCAGATACGCAGTATTTT. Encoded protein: CASSVSPDTQYF.

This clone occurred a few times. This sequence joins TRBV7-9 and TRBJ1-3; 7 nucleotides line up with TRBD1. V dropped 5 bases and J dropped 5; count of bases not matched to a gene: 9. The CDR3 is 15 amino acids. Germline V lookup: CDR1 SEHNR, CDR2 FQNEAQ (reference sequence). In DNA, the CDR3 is TGTGCCAGCAGCCGAGGGGGCAGCCAGAGAAACACCATATATTTT. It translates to CASSRGGSQRNTIYF. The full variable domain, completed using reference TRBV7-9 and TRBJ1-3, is DTGVSQNPRHKITKRGQNVTFRCDPISEHNRLYWYRQTLGQGPEFLTYFQNEAQLEKSRLLSDRFSAERPKGSFSTLEIQRTEQGDSAMYLCASSRGGSQRNTIYFGEGSWLTVV.

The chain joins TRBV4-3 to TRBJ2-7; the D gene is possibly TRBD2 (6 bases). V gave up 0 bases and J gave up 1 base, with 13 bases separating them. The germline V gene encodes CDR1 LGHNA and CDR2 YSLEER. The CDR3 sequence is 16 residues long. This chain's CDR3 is CASSQDVGGLSYEQYF. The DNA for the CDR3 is TGCGCCAGCAGCCAAGACGTCGGGGGATTGTCCTACGAGCAGTACTTC.

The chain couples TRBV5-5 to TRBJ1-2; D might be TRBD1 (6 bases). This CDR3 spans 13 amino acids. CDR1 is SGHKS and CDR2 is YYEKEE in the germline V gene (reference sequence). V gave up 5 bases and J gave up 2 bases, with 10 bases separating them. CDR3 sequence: CASRITGNYGYTF. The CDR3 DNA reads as TGTGCCAGCAGAATAACAGGGAACTATGGCTACACCTTC. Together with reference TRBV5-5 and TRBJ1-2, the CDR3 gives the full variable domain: DAGVTQSPTHLIKTRGQQVTLRCSPISGHKSVSWYQQVLGQGPQFIFQYYEKEERGRGNFPDRFSARQFPNYSSELNVNALLLGDSALYLCASRITGNYGYTFGSGTRLTVV.

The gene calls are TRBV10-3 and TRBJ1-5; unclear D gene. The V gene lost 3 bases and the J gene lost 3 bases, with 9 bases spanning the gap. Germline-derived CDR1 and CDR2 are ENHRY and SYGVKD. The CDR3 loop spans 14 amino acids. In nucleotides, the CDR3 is TGTGCCATCAGTGAACTGCAGAACAATCAGCCCCAGCATTTT. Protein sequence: CAISELQNNQPQHF.

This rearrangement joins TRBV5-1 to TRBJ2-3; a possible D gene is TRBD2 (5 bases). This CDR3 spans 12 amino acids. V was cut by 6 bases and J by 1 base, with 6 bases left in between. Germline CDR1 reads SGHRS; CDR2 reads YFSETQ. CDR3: CASKGGTDTQYF. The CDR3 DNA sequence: TGCGCCAGCAAGGGAGGCACAGATACGCAGTATTTT.